This T cell receptor (beta chain) was captured in a study of cytomegalovirus exposure and HLA in healthy donors (dated by TCRdb to the late 2010s). With regard to the full study: The 550 to 750 repertoires of the first cohort and the roughly 110 validation repertoires were produced on the same platform, according to a later analysis. Besides the first cohort of hundreds of subjects, a separate validation cohort made up of over 95 different subjects was used. The study aimed to test whether signatures of past pathogen exposure could be identified by cataloging public T cell receptors. High-throughput TCR immunosequencing, statistical association of individual TCRs with disease status, and machine learning were combined to predict cytomegalovirus infection status.

V sheds 0 bases and J sheds 2 bases, leaving 15 bases between their ends. CDR1 and CDR2 (SGDLS, YYNGEE) derive from the germline V gene. Counted from cysteine to phenylalanine, this CDR3 has 16 amino acids. Of all the DNA, just the CDR3 is kept, 48 bases in frame from base 1. Broad study findings and their caveats: According to the authors, the approach could potentially be generalized to other disease states and immunological phenotypes. All 120 or so repertoires were used to score co-occurrence in the validation cohort in a later analysis, because that analysis had no HLA typing for the cohort. The classifier was reported to diagnose cytomegalovirus status with high specificity and sensitivity in both the original cohort and the validation cohort. A total of around 150 TCR beta chains were listed by the study as associated with cytomegalovirus. Subsequent analysis determined that TCRs grouped into clusters in the first cohort also showed a tendency toward co-occurrence across the 120 or so validation repertoires, and approximately 93% of cluster scores exceeded 0. A few of the identified cytomegalovirus-associated TCR beta chains were confirmed in vitro to be specific for cytomegalovirus antigens. Across donors, most TCR sequences were observed very rarely, whereas some public TCRs were present in many individuals.

As for this clone: Its cognate antigen has yet to be identified. No base quality values were provided; no much bigger clone lies one nucleotide off.

Preparation of the library involved the immunoSEQ multiplex PCR assay. As for the original processing: To diagnose cytomegalovirus status from the catalog of TCR beta chain sequences, a statistical classification framework was built. TCRdb's version of the immuneACCESS table is confined to in-frame rearrangements and falls short of the full clone set. An unresolved V gene accounts for under half of the shortfall where checked; the remainder is of unknown origin. The D gene and trimming were derived from the DNA, and the V and J assignments and clone size from that table. The sample data list some 48,000 clones, and 85% to 95% of these were observed just once. The top ten clones comprise 6.5% to 9.5% of the sample. Donors formed part of the validation cohort, which comprised some 120 subjects and was distinct from the first cohort of fewer than 750 subjects.

The receptor chain draws on TRBV9 and TRBJ2-7; the D gene is not confidently resolved. This TCR was recovered from a woman aged 18-29 years in good health and CMV-seropositive. The source material was PBMCs. The CDR3: CASSVAERVSTYEQYF. Here is the DNA: TGTGCCAGCAGCGTAGCCGAACGGGTCTCAACCTACGAGCAGTACTTC.